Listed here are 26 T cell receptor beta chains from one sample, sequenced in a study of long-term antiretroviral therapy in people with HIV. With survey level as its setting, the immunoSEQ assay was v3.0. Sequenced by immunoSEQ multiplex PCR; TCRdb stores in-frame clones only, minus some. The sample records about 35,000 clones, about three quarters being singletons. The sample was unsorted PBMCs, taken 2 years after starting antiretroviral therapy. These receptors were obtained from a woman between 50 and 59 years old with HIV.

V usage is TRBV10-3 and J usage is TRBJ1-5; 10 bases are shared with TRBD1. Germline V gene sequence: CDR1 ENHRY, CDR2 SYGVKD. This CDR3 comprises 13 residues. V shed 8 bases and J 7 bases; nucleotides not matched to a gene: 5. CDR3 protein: CAIRGTGDQPQHF. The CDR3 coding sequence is TGTGCCATCCGGGGGACAGGGGACCAGCCCCAGCATTTT.

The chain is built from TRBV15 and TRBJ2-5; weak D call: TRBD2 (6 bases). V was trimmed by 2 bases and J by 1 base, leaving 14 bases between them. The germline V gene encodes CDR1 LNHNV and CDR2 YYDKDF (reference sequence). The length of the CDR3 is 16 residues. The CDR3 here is CATSRLGGLVQETQYF. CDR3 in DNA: TGTGCCACCAGCAGATTGGGGGGTCTGGTCCAAGAGACCCAGTACTTC. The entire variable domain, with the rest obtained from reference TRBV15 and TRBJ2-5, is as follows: DAMVIQNPRYQVTQFGKPVTLSCSQTLNHNVMYWYQQKSSQAPKLLFHYYDKDFNNEADTPDNFQSRRPNTSFCFLDIRSPGLGDTAMYLCATSRLGGLVQETQYFGPGTRLLVL.

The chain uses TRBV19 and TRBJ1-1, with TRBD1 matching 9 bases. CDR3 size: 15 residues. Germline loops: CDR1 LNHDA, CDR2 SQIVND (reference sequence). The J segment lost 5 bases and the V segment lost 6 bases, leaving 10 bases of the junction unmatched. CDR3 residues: CASSPRGQGRTEAFF. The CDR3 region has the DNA TGTGCCAGTAGCCCAAGGGGACAGGGAAGAACTGAAGCTTTCTTT.

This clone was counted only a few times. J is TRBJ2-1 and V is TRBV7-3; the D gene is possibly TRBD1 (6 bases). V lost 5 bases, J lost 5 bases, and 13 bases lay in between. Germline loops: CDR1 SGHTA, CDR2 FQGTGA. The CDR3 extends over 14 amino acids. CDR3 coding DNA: TGTGCCAGCAGCCTTATGGGGGCTCACAATGAGCAGTTCTTC. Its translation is CASSLMGAHNEQFF.

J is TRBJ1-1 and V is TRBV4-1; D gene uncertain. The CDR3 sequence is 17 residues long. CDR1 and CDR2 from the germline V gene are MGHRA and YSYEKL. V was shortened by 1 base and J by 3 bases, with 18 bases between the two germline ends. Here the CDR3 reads CASSQVEVVSTDTEAFF. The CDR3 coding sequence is TGCGCCAGCAGCCAAGTTGAGGTCGTGAGCACGGACACTGAAGCTTTCTTT.

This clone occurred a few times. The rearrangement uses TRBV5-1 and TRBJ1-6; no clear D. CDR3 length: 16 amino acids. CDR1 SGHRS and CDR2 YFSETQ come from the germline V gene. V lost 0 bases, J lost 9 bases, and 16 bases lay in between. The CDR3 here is CASSLVFSEYGSPLHF. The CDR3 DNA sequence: TGCGCCAGCAGCTTGGTGTTTTCCGAGTATGGTTCACCCCTCCACTTT.

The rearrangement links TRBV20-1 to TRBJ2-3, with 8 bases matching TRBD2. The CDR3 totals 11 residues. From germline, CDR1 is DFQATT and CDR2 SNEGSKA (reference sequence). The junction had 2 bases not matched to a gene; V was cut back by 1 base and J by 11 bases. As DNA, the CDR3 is TGCAGTGCTAGAGCGGGGGGGGTGCAGTATTTT. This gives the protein CSARAGGVQYF.

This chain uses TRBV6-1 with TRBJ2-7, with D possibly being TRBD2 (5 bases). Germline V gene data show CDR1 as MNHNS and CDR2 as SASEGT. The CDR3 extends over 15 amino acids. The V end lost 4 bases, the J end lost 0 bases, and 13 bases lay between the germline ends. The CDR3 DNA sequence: TGTGCCAGCAGTGTGGAAGCGGATAGCTCCTACGAGCAGTACTTC. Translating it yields CASSVEADSSYEQYF.

This chain's CDR3 is CASSRTAGEPQHF. The DNA of the CDR3 is TGTGCCAGCAGCCGGACAGCAGGCGAGCCCCAGCATTTT. The chain has TRBV11-2 and TRBJ1-5, with D maybe TRBD1 (6 bases). The CDR3 is 13 residues long. Germline lookup yields CDR1 SGHAT and CDR2 FQNNGV. Trimming took off 5 bases at V and 8 bases at J, with 13 bases between the two ends.

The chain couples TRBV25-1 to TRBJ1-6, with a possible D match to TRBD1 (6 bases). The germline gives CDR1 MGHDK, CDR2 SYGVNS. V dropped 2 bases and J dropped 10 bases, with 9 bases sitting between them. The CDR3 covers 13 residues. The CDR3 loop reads CASSEGGASPLHF. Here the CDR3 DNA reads TGTGCCAGCAGTGAAGGGGGGGCATCACCCCTCCACTTT.

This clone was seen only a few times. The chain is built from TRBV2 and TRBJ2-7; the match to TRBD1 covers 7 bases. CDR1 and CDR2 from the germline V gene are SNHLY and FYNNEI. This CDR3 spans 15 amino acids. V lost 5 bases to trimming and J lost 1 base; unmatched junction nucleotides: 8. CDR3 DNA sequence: TGTGCCAGCAGTAGTGGGGACAGACGATCCTACGAGCAGTACGTC. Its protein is CASSSGDRRSYEQYV.

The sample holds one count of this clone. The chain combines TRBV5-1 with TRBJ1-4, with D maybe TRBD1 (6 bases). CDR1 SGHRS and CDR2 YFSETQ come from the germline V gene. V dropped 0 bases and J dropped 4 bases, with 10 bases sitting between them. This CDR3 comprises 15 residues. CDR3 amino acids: CASSLGQAINEKLFF. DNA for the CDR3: TGCGCCAGCAGCTTGGGACAGGCCATTAATGAAAAACTGTTTTTT.

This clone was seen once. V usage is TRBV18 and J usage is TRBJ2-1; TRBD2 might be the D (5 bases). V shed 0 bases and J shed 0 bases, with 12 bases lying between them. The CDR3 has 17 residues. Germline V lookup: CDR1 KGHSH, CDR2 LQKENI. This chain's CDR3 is CASSPPNGLFSYNEQFF. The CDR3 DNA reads TGTGCCAGCTCACCACCAAACGGACTTTTCTCCTACAATGAGCAGTTCTTC.

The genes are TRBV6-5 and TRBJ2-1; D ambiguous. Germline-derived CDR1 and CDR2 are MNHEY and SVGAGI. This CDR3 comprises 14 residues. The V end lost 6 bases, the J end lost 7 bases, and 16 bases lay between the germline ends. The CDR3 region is CASSQGRLGNEQFF. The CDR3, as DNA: TGTGCCAGCAGCCAAGGACGCCTTGGGAATGAGCAGTTCTTC.

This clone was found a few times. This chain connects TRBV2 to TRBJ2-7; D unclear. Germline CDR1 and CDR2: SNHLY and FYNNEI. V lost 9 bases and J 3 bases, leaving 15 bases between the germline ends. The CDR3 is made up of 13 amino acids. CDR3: CASQTRPDYEQYF. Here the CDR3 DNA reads TGTGCCAGTCAGACAAGACCAGACTACGAGCAGTACTTC.

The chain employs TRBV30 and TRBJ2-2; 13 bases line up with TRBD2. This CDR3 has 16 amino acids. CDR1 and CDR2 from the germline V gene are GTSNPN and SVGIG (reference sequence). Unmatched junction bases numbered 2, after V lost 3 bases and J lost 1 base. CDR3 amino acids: CAWRTSGGWNTGELFF. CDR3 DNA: TGTGCCTGGAGGACTAGCGGGGGGTGGAACACCGGGGAGCTGTTTTTT. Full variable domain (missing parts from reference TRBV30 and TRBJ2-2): SQTIHQWPATLVQPVGSPLSLECTVEGTSNPNLYWYRQAAGRGLQLLFYSVGIGQISSEVPQNLSASRPQDRQFILSSKKLLLSDSGFYLCAWRTSGGWNTGELFFGEGSRLTVL.

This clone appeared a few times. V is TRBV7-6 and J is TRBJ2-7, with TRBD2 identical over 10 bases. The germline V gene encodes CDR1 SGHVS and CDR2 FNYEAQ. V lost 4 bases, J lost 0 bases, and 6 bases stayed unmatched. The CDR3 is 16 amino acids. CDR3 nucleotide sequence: TGTGCCAGCAGCTCTCAGACTAGCGGGTTCTCCTACGAGCAGTACTTC. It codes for CASSSQTSGFSYEQYF.

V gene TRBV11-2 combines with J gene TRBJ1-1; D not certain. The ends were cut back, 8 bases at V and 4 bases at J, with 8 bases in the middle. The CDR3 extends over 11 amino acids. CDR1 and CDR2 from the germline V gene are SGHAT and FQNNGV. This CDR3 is CASRRATEAFF. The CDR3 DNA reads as TGTGCCAGCCGGCGGGCCACTGAAGCTTTCTTT.

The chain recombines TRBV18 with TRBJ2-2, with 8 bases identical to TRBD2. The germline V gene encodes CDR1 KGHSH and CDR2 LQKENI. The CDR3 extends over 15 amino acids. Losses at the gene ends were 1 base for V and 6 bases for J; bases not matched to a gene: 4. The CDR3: CASSPQLAEAGELFF. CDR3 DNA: TGTGCCAGCTCACCACAACTAGCGGAGGCCGGGGAGCTGTTTTTT.

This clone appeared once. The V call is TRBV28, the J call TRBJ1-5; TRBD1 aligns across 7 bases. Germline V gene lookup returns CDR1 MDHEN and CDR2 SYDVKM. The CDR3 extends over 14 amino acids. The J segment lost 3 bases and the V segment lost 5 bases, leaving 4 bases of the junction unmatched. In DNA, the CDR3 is TGTGCCAGCAGTCTAGGGGGCCTCAATCAGCCCCAGCATTTT. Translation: CASSLGGLNQPQHF.

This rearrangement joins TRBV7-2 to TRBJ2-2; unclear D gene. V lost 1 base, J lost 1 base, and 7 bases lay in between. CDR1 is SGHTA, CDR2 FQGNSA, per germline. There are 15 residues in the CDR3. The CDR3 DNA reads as TGTGCCAGCAGCTTAGAAAGGGTGAACACCGGGGAGCTGTTTTTT. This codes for CASSLERVNTGELFF.

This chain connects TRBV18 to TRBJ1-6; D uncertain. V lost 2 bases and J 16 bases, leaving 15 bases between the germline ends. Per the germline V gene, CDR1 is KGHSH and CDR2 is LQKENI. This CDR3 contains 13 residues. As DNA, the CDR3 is TGTGCCAGCTCACCAGCGTTTGTCGAAGAACTCCACTTT. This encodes CASSPAFVEELHF.

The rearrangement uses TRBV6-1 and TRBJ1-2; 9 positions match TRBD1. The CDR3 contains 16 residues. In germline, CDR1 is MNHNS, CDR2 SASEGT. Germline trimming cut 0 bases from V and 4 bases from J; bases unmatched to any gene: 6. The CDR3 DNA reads TGTGCCAGCAGTGAAGCTTCGGGACAGGGCCGCTATGGCTACACCTTC. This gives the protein CASSEASGQGRYGYTF.

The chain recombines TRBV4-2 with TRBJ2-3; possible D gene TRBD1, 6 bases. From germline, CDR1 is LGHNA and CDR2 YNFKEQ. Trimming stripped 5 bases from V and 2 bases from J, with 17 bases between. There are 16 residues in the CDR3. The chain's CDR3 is CASSFGQGSVTDTQYF. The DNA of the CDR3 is TGTGCCAGCAGCTTTGGTCAGGGGTCTGTCACAGATACGCAGTATTTT.

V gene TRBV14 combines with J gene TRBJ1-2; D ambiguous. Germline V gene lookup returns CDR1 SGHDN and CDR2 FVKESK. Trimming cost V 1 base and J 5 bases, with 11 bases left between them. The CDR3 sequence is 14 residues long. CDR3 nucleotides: TGTGCCAGCAGCCAAGTAGCAGGAGTTTATGGCTACACCTTC. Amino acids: CASSQVAGVYGYTF.

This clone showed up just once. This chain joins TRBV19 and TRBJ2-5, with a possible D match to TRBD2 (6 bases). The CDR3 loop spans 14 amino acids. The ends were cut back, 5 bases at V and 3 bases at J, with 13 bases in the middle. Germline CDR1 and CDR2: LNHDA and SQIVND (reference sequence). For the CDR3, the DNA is TGTGCCAGTAGTGGGACTTTCGGGGAAGAGACCCAGTACTTC. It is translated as CASSGTFGEETQYF.